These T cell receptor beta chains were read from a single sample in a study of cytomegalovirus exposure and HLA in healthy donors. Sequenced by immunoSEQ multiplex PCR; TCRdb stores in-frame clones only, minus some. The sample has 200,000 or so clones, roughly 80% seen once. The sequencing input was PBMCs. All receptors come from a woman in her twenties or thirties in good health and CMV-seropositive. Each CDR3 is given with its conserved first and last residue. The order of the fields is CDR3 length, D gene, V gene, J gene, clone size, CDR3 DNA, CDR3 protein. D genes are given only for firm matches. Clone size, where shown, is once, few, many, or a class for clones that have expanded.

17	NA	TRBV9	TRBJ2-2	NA	TGTGCCAGCAGCGATCCTCAGGACACGATTAACACCGGGGAGCTGTTTTTT	CASSDPQDTINTGELFF
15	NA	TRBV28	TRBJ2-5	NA	TGTGCCAGCCGCACCCCCGGGACTCTAGGGAGAGGCCAGTACTTC	CASRTPGTLGRGQYF
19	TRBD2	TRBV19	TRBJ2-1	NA	TGTGCCAGTAGTATAGATATGGCCGGGACTAGCGGGGGATACAATGAGCAGTTCTTC	CASSIDMAGTSGGYNEQFF
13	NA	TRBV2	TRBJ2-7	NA	TGTGCCAGCAGCCGGGCGCGGGAAGAAGGGCAGTACTTC	CASSRAREEGQYF
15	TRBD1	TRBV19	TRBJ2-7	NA	TGTGCCAGTGGTACCGGGACAGGTTACTCCTACGAGCAGTACTTC	CASGTGTGYSYEQYF
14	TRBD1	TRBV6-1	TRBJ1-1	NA	TGTGCCAGCAGTCACAGGACAGGGGCTCAGGATGCTTTCTTT	CASSHRTGAQDAFF
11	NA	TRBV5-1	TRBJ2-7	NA	TGCGCCAGCAGCTCATTGTACGAGCAGTACTTC	CASSSLYEQYF
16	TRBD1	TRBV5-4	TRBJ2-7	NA	TGTGCCAGCAGCGCTAAGGCCGGGACAGGGTCCCACGAGCAGTACTTC	CASSAKAGTGSHEQYF
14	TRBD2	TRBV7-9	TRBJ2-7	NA	TGTGCCAGCAGAACGGGGGGAGGGCCGTACGAGCAGTACTTC	CASRTGGGPYEQYF
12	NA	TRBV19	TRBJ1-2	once	TGTGCCAGTAGTGAAGGAGGGCGAGTCTACACCTTC	CASSEGGRVYTF
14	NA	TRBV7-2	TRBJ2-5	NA	TGTGCCAGCAGCTTAGGGGGAGAAATAGGGACCCAGTACTTC	CASSLGGEIGTQYF
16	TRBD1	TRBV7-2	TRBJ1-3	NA	TGTGCCAGCAGCTTAGTGGGGGGGACAGGCTGGGACACCATATATTTT	CASSLVGGTGWDTIYF
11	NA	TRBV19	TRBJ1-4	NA	TGTGCCAGTAGGTGGGGCAGAAAACTGTTTTTT	CASRWGRKLFF
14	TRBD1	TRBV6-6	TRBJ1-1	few	TGTGCCAGTCTTCGCGACAGGGGGAACACTGAAGCTTTCTTT	CASLRDRGNTEAFF
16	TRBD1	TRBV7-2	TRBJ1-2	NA	TGTGCCAGCAGCCCACTCCCCCCCAGGGACAGCTATGGCTACACCTTC	CASSPLPPRDSYGYTF
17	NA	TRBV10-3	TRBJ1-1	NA	TGTGCCATCAGTAGTGCCGGGAGCCTCGGGGGGAACACTGAAGCTTTCTTT	CAISSAGSLGGNTEAFF
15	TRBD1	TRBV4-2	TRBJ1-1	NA	TGTGCCAGCAGCCGAACGGACAGGGAGGCAGCTGAAGCTTTCTTT	CASSRTDREAAEAFF
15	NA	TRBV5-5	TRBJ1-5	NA	TGTGCCAGCATCCCGGGGGAATATGGCAATCAGCCCCAGCATTTT	CASIPGEYGNQPQHF
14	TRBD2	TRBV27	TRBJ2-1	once	TGTGCCAGCAGTTTAGGTGATCGGGGGGGACCAAAGTTCTTC	CASSLGDRGGPKFF
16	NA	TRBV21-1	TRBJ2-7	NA	TGTGCCAGCAGCCTACACCGGGACAGCACCCCCCTCGAGCAGTACTTC	CASSLHRDSTPLEQYF
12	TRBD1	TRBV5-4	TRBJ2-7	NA	TGTGCCACCGGGACAGGGGAGGACGAGCAGTACTTC	CATGTGEDEQYF
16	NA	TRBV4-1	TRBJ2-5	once	TGCGCCAGCAGCCAAGACGGCCGGGGGAGAGTAGAGACCCAGTACTTC	CASSQDGRGRVETQYF
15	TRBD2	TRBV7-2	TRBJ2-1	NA	TGTGCCAGCAGCTTAACCGGGAGGGACTACAATGAGCAGTTCTTC	CASSLTGRDYNEQFF
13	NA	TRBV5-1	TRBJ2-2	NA	TGCGCCAGCAGCTTCTATACCACCGGGGAGCTGTTTTTT	CASSFYTTGELFF
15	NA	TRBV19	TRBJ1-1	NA	TGTGCCAGTAGTATAGCGTTCGAGGTCTCCACTGAAGCTTTCTTT	CASSIAFEVSTEAFF
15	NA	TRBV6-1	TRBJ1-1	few	TGTGCCAGCAGTGAAGTCGCCAGGGGAAACACTGAAGCTTTCTTT	CASSEVARGNTEAFF
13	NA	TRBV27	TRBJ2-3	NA	TGTGCCAGCAGTTCTGCGGAGGGGAATACGCAGTATTTT	CASSSAEGNTQYF
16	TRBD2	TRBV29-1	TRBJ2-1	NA	TGCAGCGCCTCGGGACTAGCGGGAGGCTCCTACAATGAGCAGTTCTTC	CSASGLAGGSYNEQFF
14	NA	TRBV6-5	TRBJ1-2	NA	TGTGCCAGCAGTTACATGAGCAGCGACTATGGCTACACCTTC	CASSYMSSDYGYTF